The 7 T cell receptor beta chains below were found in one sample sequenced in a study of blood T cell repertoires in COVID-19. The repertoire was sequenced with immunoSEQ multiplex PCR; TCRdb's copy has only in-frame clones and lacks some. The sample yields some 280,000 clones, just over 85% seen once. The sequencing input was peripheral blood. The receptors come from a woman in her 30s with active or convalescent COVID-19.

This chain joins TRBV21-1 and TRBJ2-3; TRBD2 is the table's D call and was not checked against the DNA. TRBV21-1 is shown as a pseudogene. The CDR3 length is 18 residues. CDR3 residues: CASSKWPGLAVSTDTQYF. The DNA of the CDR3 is TGTGCCAGCAGCAAATGGCCGGGACTAGCGGTGAGCACAGATACGCAGTATTTT.

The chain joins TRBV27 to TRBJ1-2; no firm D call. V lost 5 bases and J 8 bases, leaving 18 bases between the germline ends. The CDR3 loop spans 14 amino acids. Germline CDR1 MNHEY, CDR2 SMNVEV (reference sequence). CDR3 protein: CASSRLVDRSGYTF. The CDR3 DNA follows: TGTGCCAGCAGTCGCCTCGTCGATCGGTCCGGCTACACCTTC.

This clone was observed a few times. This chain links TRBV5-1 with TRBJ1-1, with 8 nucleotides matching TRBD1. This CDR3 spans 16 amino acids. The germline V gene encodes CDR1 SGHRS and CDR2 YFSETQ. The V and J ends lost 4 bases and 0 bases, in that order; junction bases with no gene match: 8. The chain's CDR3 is CASSSSGGPMNTEAFF. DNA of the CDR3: TGCGCCAGCAGCAGTTCAGGGGGCCCTATGAACACTGAAGCTTTCTTT.

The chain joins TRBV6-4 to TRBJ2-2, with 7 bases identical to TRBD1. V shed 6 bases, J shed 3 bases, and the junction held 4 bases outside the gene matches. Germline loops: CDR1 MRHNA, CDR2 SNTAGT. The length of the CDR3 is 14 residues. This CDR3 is CASRQGEYTGELFF. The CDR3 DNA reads TGTGCCAGCAGGCAGGGGGAATACACCGGGGAGCTGTTTTTT.

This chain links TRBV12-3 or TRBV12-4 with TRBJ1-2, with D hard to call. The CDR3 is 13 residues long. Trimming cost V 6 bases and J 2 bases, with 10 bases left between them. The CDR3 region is CASSYQRNYGYTF. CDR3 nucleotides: TGTGCCAGCAGCTATCAACGAAACTATGGCTACACCTTC.

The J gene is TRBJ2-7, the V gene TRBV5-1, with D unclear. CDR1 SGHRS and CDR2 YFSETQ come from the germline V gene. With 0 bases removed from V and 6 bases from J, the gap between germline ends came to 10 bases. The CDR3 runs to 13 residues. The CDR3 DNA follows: TGCGCCAGCAGCTTGGCTTCCGGGTTCGAGCAGTACTTC. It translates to CASSLASGFEQYF.

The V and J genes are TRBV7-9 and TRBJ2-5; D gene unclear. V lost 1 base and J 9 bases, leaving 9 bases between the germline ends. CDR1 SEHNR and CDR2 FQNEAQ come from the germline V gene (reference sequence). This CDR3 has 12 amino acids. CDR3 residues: CASSLDRVAQYF. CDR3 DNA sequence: TGTGCCAGCAGCTTAGACCGCGTGGCCCAGTACTTC.